The T cell receptor (beta chain) under discussion was sequenced for a study of T cell responses to AZD1222 COVID-19 vaccine. Points from the study as a whole: Spike-specific TCR breadth and depth were elevated following two AZD1222 doses. Sampled repertoires all dated from after the peak T cell response. At baseline, just a handful of AZD1222 recipients tested seropositive. Clonal diversity was possibly underestimated; the donors were predominantly white British and more often female.

Trimming took off 1 base at V and 0 bases at J, with 12 bases between the two ends. CDR3 size: 17 residues. CDR1 is SGHTA, CDR2 FQGNSA, per germline. A note on this clone: The antigen is undetermined.

The table came from immunoSEQ multiplex PCR; TCRdb's copy has only in-frame clones and leaves some out. Among approximately 100,000 clones listed, about 88% were seen once. The sequence was collected from an adult in good health. This chain uses TRBV7-2 with TRBJ1-4; D gene unclear. The sequenced sample was peripheral blood, obtained on day 0 of AZD1222 vaccination. CDR3 nucleotide sequence: TGTGCCAGCAGCTTAGACGGGCTATCTGCAACTAATGAAAAACTGTTTTTT. Translated, it gives CASSLDGLSATNEKLFF.